This T cell receptor beta chain came from a study of cytomegalovirus exposure and HLA in healthy donors. Study at large: The approximately 720 first-cohort repertoires and the 110 or so validation repertoires shared the same platform, a later analysis reported.

Concerning this clone: As yet, its antigen is unknown.

General study findings and limits: The tendency of first-cohort TCR clusters to co-occur in the 120 validation repertoires was identified by a subsequent analysis. The study labeled more than 150 TCR beta chains cytomegalovirus-associated. Published work reported that the classifier diagnosed cytomegalovirus status with high specificity and sensitivity.

The protocol was immunoSEQ multiplex PCR, while the TCRdb copy is restricted to in-frame clones and leaves out a portion. Here the sample spans 150,000 or so clones, nearly 90% being singletons. Sequences were obtained from PBMCs. This receptor was taken from a woman under 30 in good health and CMV-seropositive.

CDR3 region: CASSLGDSSNQPQHF. CDR3 in DNA: TGTGCCAGCAGCTTGGGGGACAGTAGCAATCAGCCCCAGCATTTT. V usage is TRBV5-6 and J usage is TRBJ1-5; 7 bases agree with TRBD1. The CDR3 contains 15 residues. Germline CDR1 is SGHDT and CDR2 is YYEEEE. V dropped 0 bases and J dropped 0; count of bases not matched to a gene: 0.